The sequence of this T cell receptor beta chain was determined in a study of identical twins (dated by TCRdb to 2016 to 2018). Regarding the research as a whole: The study deep-sequenced TCR alpha and beta repertoires from monozygotic twins, unrelated adults of various ages and cord blood to test whether fetal clonotypes persist. Replicate twin experiments were performed at different times using different library preparation protocols to rule out contamination. What the study reported, not specific to this receptor: Because the same donors could not be followed over many years, the conclusions relied on cross-sectional statistical analysis. Abundant cord blood beta clonotypes carried fewer insertions; young adult naive repertoires showed a weaker similar trend, while memory repertoires showed none. Compared with coincidental sharing between unrelated individuals, out-of-frame TCR alpha sequences shared between twins had an excess of sequences with low generation probability. Invariant T cells such as MAIT and iNKT could partly confound zero-insertion analyses, though diverse VJ usage argued against this for most clonotypes. In monozygotic twins, out-of-frame TCR alpha sharing was systematically underestimated by recombination models, although the models agreed with sharing between unrelated individuals. A weaker excess of twin sharing was found in beta out-of-frame sequences because the signal-to-noise ratio was lowered by fewer shared sequences.

This clonotype has only a few counts. What antigen it recognizes has not been identified. No base-level quality is on record; no much larger clone is a single base apart. The library was obtained by 5' RACE. The reads were generated on an Illumina HiSeq 2000. Template switching added a universal primer binding site, and the final cDNA carried a unique molecular identifier that allowed TCR cDNA molecules to be counted accurately. Specific primers in the conserved constant-segment region were used to synthesize first-strand cDNA for the TCR alpha and beta chains. To control for contamination, each cDNA library was double barcoded with a SMART-Mk sample barcode plus Illumina barcodes. Two successive PCR steps introduced TruSeq adapter sequences along with Illumina sample barcodes. The Illumina HiSeq platform was used with custom primers to sequence TCR alpha and beta cDNA libraries. The authors processed their data as follows. MiGEC processed the raw reads to extract unique molecular identifiers, while MiXCR was used to determine the CDR3 positions. Recombination models were inferred per individual with the repgenHMM and IGoR tools using an EM algorithm. Shared clonotype analysis was performed with the tcR package in R, normalizing sharing by the product of cloneset sizes. To study raw recombination without the effects of thymic and clonal selection, out-of-frame nonproductive sequences were analyzed. TCRdb took the public reads, trimmed them with fastp at Q25, ran MiXCR for clone calling and kept in-frame beta chains. A single entry per CDR3 protein holds the most common genes and DNA from its merged rows. The V and J calls and clone size come from TCRdb's table, not from the authors' own analysis. The sample records some 900,000 distinct CDR3 sequences, 10% to 15% of which are singletons. Of the sample, around 1.6% falls within the top ten clones.

All donors were healthy Caucasians. The twin cohort comprised three pairs of female monozygotic twins, all aged roughly 18 to 30 years. Peripheral blood mononuclear cells were used as the source from which RNA for TCR libraries was isolated. Taken from the germline V gene, the CDR1 and CDR2 loops are MNHEY and SVGAGI. The V and J ends are trimmed by 0 bases and 8 bases, leaving 14 bases between them. Its CDR3 holds 15 amino acids, cysteine through phenylalanine. The CDR3 DNA has 45 bases and is translated from base 1. This sample was shared with a second study, whose subject was yellow fever vaccine responses in identical twins. The second study's paper adds: The authors reported that the T cell response to vaccination in identical twins appeared partly convergent and partly personalized. In identical twins, the study followed T cell clones that responded to the vaccine with precision.

The chain is assembled from TRBV6-5 and TRBJ2-4; the D gene is perhaps TRBD1 or TRBD2, each of them matching over 7 bases. This receptor was taken from a woman aged 18-29 years in good health. Specimen: PBMCs. The nucleotide sequence is given as TGTGCCAGCAGTTACTCGGGGGGGCAGGGGGACATTCAGTACTTC. The resulting protein is CASSYSGGQGDIQYF.